Listed below are T cell receptor beta chains from one sample, sequenced in a study of blood T cell repertoires in COVID-19. TCRdb's table, derived via immunoSEQ multiplex PCR, lists solely in-frame clones and lacks some. The top ten clones hold about 2.1% of a sample with hundreds of thousands of clones, roughly 88% of them seen once. Sequenced input: peripheral blood. The receptor set was obtained from a woman aged 35 to 49 who had recovered from COVID-19. The CDR3 runs from the conserved cysteine through the conserved F or W. A D gene is named only where the DNA matches it firmly. Only some rows state a clone size, as once, few, many or a class for expanded clones.

j_gene: TRBJ2-7
v_gene: TRBV9
d_gene: TRBD1
abundance: NA
CDR3aa: CASSAGTGDYEQYF
CDR3nt: TGTGCCAGCAGCGCCGGGACAGGGGACTACGAGCAGTACTTC

j_gene: TRBJ1-2
v_gene: TRBV14
d_gene: TRBD1
abundance: NA
CDR3aa: CARGGQGHYGYTF
CDR3nt: TGTGCCAGGGGGGGACAGGGACACTATGGCTACACCTTC

j_gene: TRBJ2-7
v_gene: TRBV7-2
d_gene: TRBD2
abundance: NA
CDR3aa: CASGLGRGDPYEQYF
CDR3nt: TGTGCCAGCGGGCTGGGGCGGGGGGACCCCTACGAGCAGTACTTC

j_gene: TRBJ2-1
v_gene: TRBV29-1
d_gene: TRBD1
abundance: NA
CDR3aa: CSVEGGQGASSYNEQFF
CDR3nt: TGCAGCGTTGAAGGGGGACAGGGGGCTAGCTCCTACAATGAGCAGTTCTTC

j_gene: TRBJ2-7
v_gene: TRBV5-6
d_gene: TRBD1
abundance: NA
CDR3aa: CASSPGTGVNEQYF
CDR3nt: TGTGCCAGCAGCCCAGGGACAGGGGTCAACGAGCAGTACTTC

j_gene: TRBJ1-2
v_gene: TRBV30
d_gene: TRBD1
abundance: NA
CDR3aa: CAWGGITGTVGWDYGYTF
CDR3nt: TGTGCCTGGGGTGGGATTACCGGGACAGTCGGTTGGGACTATGGCTACACCTTC

j_gene: TRBJ1-5
v_gene: TRBV19
d_gene: NA
abundance: NA
CDR3aa: CASSVPGGRGQPQHF
CDR3nt: TGTGCCAGTAGTGTCCCGGGGGGGCGCGGTCAGCCCCAGCATTTT

j_gene: TRBJ2-5
v_gene: TRBV5-6
d_gene: TRBD1
abundance: NA
CDR3aa: CASSPAGTGWNQETQYF
CDR3nt: TGTGCCAGCAGCCCCGCCGGGACAGGGTGGAACCAAGAGACCCAGTACTTC

j_gene: TRBJ1-2
v_gene: TRBV28
d_gene: NA
abundance: NA
CDR3aa: CASSLVSGGYTF
CDR3nt: TGTGCCAGCAGTTTAGTATCGGGTGGCTACACCTTC

j_gene: TRBJ1-4
v_gene: TRBV6-4
d_gene: NA
abundance: once
CDR3aa: CASRGIRVLRGEKLFF
CDR3nt: TGTGCCAGCAGGGGCATAAGGGTCCTAAGGGGTGAAAAACTGTTTTTT

j_gene: TRBJ2-1
v_gene: TRBV28
d_gene: TRBD1
abundance: NA
CDR3aa: CASSSTGSTYNEQFF
CDR3nt: TGTGCCAGCAGTTCGACAGGGAGCACCTACAATGAGCAGTTCTTC

j_gene: TRBJ2-7
v_gene: TRBV4-3
d_gene: NA
abundance: NA
CDR3aa: CASSQAVGDEQYF
CDR3nt: TGCGCCAGCAGCCAAGCCGTCGGGGACGAGCAGTACTTC

j_gene: TRBJ2-1
v_gene: TRBV9
d_gene: NA
abundance: NA
CDR3aa: CASSVDGGAGPNNEQFF
CDR3nt: TGTGCCAGCAGCGTAGACGGAGGGGCGGGACCGAACAATGAGCAGTTCTTC

j_gene: TRBJ2-3
v_gene: TRBV5-6
d_gene: NA
abundance: NA
CDR3aa: CASSPGGTDTQYF
CDR3nt: TGTGCCAGCAGCCCCGGGGGCACAGATACGCAGTATTTT

j_gene: TRBJ2-1
v_gene: TRBV7-2
d_gene: NA
abundance: NA
CDR3aa: CASRYGGSDNEQFF
CDR3nt: TGTGCCAGCCGCTACGGGGGATCGGACAATGAGCAGTTCTTC

j_gene: TRBJ1-2
v_gene: TRBV4-1
d_gene: NA
abundance: NA
CDR3aa: CASSRVNRDGNYGYTF
CDR3nt: TGCGCCAGCAGCCGAGTGAACAGGGATGGAAACTATGGCTACACCTTC

j_gene: TRBJ2-7
v_gene: TRBV19
d_gene: NA
abundance: NA
CDR3aa: CASSPFRGREDEQYF
CDR3nt: TGTGCCAGTAGTCCGTTCAGGGGTCGAGAGGACGAGCAGTACTTC

j_gene: TRBJ1-5
v_gene: TRBV29-1
d_gene: NA
abundance: NA
CDR3aa: CSVLTGLSNQPQHF
CDR3nt: TGCAGCGTTCTCACAGGGCTTAGCAATCAGCCCCAGCATTTT

j_gene: TRBJ2-4
v_gene: TRBV6-2/TRBV6-3
d_gene: TRBD1
abundance: NA
CDR3aa: CASSSLRETGVKNIQYF
CDR3nt: TGTGCCAGCAGTTCATTACGTGAGACAGGGGTCAAAAACATTCAGTACTTC

j_gene: TRBJ2-5
v_gene: TRBV14
d_gene: NA
abundance: NA
CDR3aa: CASSQEPVQETQYF
CDR3nt: TGTGCCAGCAGCCAAGAGCCAGTCCAAGAGACCCAGTACTTC

j_gene: TRBJ2-7
v_gene: TRBV11-2
d_gene: TRBD1
abundance: NA
CDR3aa: CASRDRGVIYEQYF
CDR3nt: TGTGCCAGCAGGGACAGGGGAGTCATCTACGAGCAGTACTTC

j_gene: TRBJ1-1
v_gene: TRBV10-3
d_gene: TRBD1
abundance: NA
CDR3aa: CAISQGAWDTEAFF
CDR3nt: TGTGCCATCAGTCAGGGGGCTTGGGACACTGAAGCTTTCTTT

j_gene: TRBJ2-5
v_gene: TRBV20-1
d_gene: NA
abundance: few
CDR3aa: CSASSRKVALQETQYF
CDR3nt: TGCAGTGCTAGTTCCCGCAAAGTAGCACTCCAAGAGACCCAGTACTTC

j_gene: TRBJ1-5
v_gene: TRBV15
d_gene: NA
abundance: NA
CDR3aa: CATSRDRNNQPQHF
CDR3nt: TGTGCCACCAGCAGAGATCGTAACAATCAGCCCCAGCATTTT

j_gene: TRBJ2-1
v_gene: TRBV5-1
d_gene: NA
abundance: NA
CDR3aa: CASSLAGTSYNEQFF
CDR3nt: TGCGCCAGCAGCTTGGCTGGGACTTCCTACAATGAGCAGTTCTTC

j_gene: TRBJ1-4
v_gene: TRBV29-1
d_gene: TRBD1
abundance: NA
CDR3aa: CSVRGDRTTNEKLFF
CDR3nt: TGCAGCGTCCGAGGGGACAGGACAACTAATGAAAAACTGTTTTTT

j_gene: TRBJ2-7
v_gene: TRBV7-2
d_gene: TRBD2
abundance: NA
CDR3aa: CASSPQGLRSYEQYF
CDR3nt: TGTGCCAGCAGCCCCCAGGGACTAAGGTCCTACGAGCAGTACTTC